The 21 T cell receptor beta chains reported below all come from one sample, sequenced in a study of human T cells and chemical hapten exposure. TCRdb reprocessed the 5' RACE reads with MiXCR, giving one entry per CDR3 protein. Found here are 110,000 or so distinct CDR3 sequences, approximately 20% of them singletons; the top ten hold 2.5% to 3%. RNA extraction used unfractionated whole blood as the source of total RNA. The receptors originated from a human donor in good health.

The rearrangement links TRBV10-3 to TRBJ2-7, with TRBD2 matching over 8 bases. After removal of 2 bases from V and 7 bases from J, the junction contained 7 bases not matched to a gene. The germline V gene has CDR1 ENHRY and CDR2 SYGVKD. CDR3 size: 14 residues. CDR3 region: CAISEGGTSGEQYF. CDR3 sequence (DNA): TGTGCCATCAGTGAGGGCGGGACTAGTGGTGAGCAGTACTTC.

This sequence joins TRBV19 and TRBJ2-5; the match to TRBD1 covers 7 bases. V lost 4 bases, J lost 4 bases, and 15 bases stayed unmatched. CDR1 and CDR2 from the germline V gene are LNHDA and SQIVND (reference sequence). This CDR3 spans 17 amino acids. Here the CDR3 DNA reads TGTGCCAGTAGTACGGGCGCAGGGGGTTATAAAGGAGAGACCCAGTACTTC. Its translation is CASSTGAGGYKGETQYF.

There are a few counts of this clonotype. The chain combines TRBV5-4 with TRBJ2-3; no firm D call. The CDR3 loop spans 13 amino acids. V lost 2 bases and J lost 4, with 8 bases in between. Germline CDR1 is SGHNT and CDR2 is YYREEE (reference sequence). The CDR3 here is CASSFAEADTQYF. CDR3 DNA: TGTGCCAGCAGCTTCGCTGAAGCAGATACGCAGTATTTT.

This clonotype was counted between two and nine times. This sequence joins TRBV7-9 and TRBJ2-3, with 8 nucleotides matching TRBD2. The CDR3 runs 17 residues. V dropped 1 base and J dropped 1; count of bases not matched to a gene: 7. CDR1 is SEHNR and CDR2 is FQNEAQ in the germline V gene (reference sequence). DNA of the CDR3: TGTGCCAGCAGCTTAGGTTCAGCGGGAGACCGCACAGATACGCAGTATTTT. It translates to CASSLGSAGDRTDTQYF.

A few counts support this clonotype. The chain has TRBV29-1 and TRBJ1-3; the D is unclear. Trimming pared 4 bases from V and 4 bases from J, leaving 5 bases between. Germline-derived CDR1 and CDR2 are SQVTM and ANQGSEA. The CDR3 has 11 residues. This CDR3 is CSVVRGNTIYF. DNA of the CDR3: TGCAGCGTTGTACGGGGAAACACCATATATTTT. The whole variable domain, remainder taken from reference TRBV29-1 and TRBJ1-3, is SAVISQKPSRDICQRGTSLTIQCQVDSQVTMMFWYRQQPGQSLTLIATANQGSEATYESGFVIDKFPISRPNLTFSTLTVSNMSPEDSSIYLCSVVRGNTIYFGEGSWLTVV.

The chain has TRBV5-1 and TRBJ1-4, with D possibly TRBD1 on 6 matching bases. The CDR3 extends over 14 amino acids. The ends were cut back, 4 bases at V and 5 bases at J, with 12 bases in the middle. Germline CDR1 SGHRS, CDR2 YFSETQ. In DNA, the CDR3 is TGCGCCAGCAGCCAGGGGCGGGGGAATGAAAAACTGTTTTTT. It translates to CASSQGRGNEKLFF.

A few counts support this clonotype. V and J are TRBV12-3 or TRBV12-4 and TRBJ1-5; D is uncertain. V gave up 1 base and J gave up 1 base, with 5 bases separating them. The length of the CDR3 is 14 residues. CDR3 amino acids: CASSLVQSNQPQHF. The CDR3 nucleotides read TGTGCCAGCAGTTTAGTACAGAGCAATCAGCCCCAGCATTTT.

The CDR3 region has the DNA TGTGCCAGCAGTCGGACGTCTTCCTACGAGCAGTACTTC. As protein: CASSRTSSYEQYF. The chain is built from TRBV6-5 and TRBJ2-7, with no clear D. Germline values: CDR1 MNHEY, CDR2 SVGAGI. Trimming pared 5 bases from V and 1 base from J, leaving 9 bases between. The CDR3 covers 13 residues.

The rearrangement uses TRBV7-9 and TRBJ2-3; D tentatively reads TRBD1 or TRBD2 (6 bases each). The V end was cut by 5 bases, the J end by 4 bases, with 13 bases between. The CDR3 loop spans 14 amino acids. Germline loops: CDR1 SEHNR, CDR2 FQNEAQ (reference sequence). This CDR3 is CASSPGAYPDTQYF. The DNA for the CDR3 is TGTGCCAGCAGCCCGGGGGCTTATCCAGATACGCAGTATTTT.

The sample holds a few counts of this clonotype. This chain joins TRBV30 and TRBJ1-2; 7 nucleotides match TRBD1. Germline loops: CDR1 GTSNPN, CDR2 SVGIG (reference sequence). CDR3 size: 13 residues. Losses at the gene ends were 7 bases for V and 6 bases for J; bases not matched to a gene: 11. As DNA, the CDR3 is TGTGCCTACTACAGGGGAGGAGTGGATGGCTACACCTTC. As protein: CAYYRGGVDGYTF.

This clonotype was picked up a small number of times. The genes are TRBV27 and TRBJ2-5; D tentatively fits TRBD1 or TRBD2 (6 bases each). The germline V gene has CDR1 MNHEY and CDR2 SMNVEV (reference sequence). V was cut by 4 bases and J by 1 base, with 16 bases left in between. The CDR3 is made up of 16 amino acids. The CDR3 here is CASSSAMGGSQETQYF. The CDR3 DNA sequence: TGTGCCAGCAGTTCCGCGATGGGGGGCTCCCAAGAGACCCAGTACTTC.

For this clonotype: The conserved final phenylalanine or tryptophan is absent from the CDR3, which likely points to a read error. The rearrangement links TRBV4-1 to TRBJ1-3; tentatively, D is TRBD1 (5 bases). V lost 1 base to trimming and J lost 0 bases, with 7 bases between them. The CDR3 extends over 15 amino acids. The germline CDR1 and CDR2 sequences are MGHRA and YSYEKL. Here the CDR3 reads CASSQGRGSGNTIYL. The DNA of the CDR3 is TGCGCCAGCAGCCAAGGAAGGGGCTCTGGAAACACCATATATCTT.

The rearrangement links TRBV28 to TRBJ1-4, with D unresolved. Trimming removed 4 bases at V and 8 bases at J, with 17 bases between. The length of the CDR3 is 15 residues. Germline CDR1 is MDHEN and CDR2 is SYDVKM. The DNA of the CDR3 is TGTGCCAGCAGTTCCCCGGGGAGTAAGGGCGAAAAACTGTTTTTT. It encodes CASSSPGSKGEKLFF. The complete variable domain, with remaining parts taken from reference TRBV28 and TRBJ1-4, reads DVKVTQSSRYLVKRTGEKVFLECVQDMDHENMFWYRQDPGLGLRLIYFSYDVKMKEKGDIPEGYSVSREKKERFSLILESASTNQTSMYLCASSSPGSKGEKLFFGSGTQLSVL.

The chain uses TRBV28 and TRBJ1-1; the D is unclear. The CDR3 is 11 amino acids. The V gene lost 6 bases and the J gene lost 4 bases, with 6 bases spanning the gap. Germline-derived CDR1 and CDR2 are MDHEN and SYDVKM. In DNA form, the CDR3 reads TGTGCCAGCAGCGAGACCACTGAAGCTTTCTTT. Protein product: CASSETTEAFF.

The rearrangement links TRBV18 to TRBJ2-3, with TRBD2 identical over 8 bases. Per the germline V gene, CDR1 is KGHSH and CDR2 is LQKENI. V shed 3 bases and J 4 bases; nucleotides not matched to a gene: 6. The CDR3 has 15 amino acids. The CDR3 DNA sequence: TGTGCCAGCTCACCTAATCCAGCGGGGGCAGATACGCAGTATTTT. Translated, it gives CASSPNPAGADTQYF.

The genes are TRBV28 and TRBJ2-7; a possible D gene is TRBD2 (5 bases). The CDR3 covers 15 residues. Germline CDR1 reads MDHEN; CDR2 reads SYDVKM. V shed 4 bases and J shed 3 bases, with 16 bases lying between them. The CDR3 loop is CASSWPRFGGYEQYF. CDR3 nucleotide sequence: TGTGCCAGCAGTTGGCCCCGTTTTGGAGGCTACGAGCAGTACTTC.

This clonotype was recorded once. The chain couples TRBV13 to TRBJ2-3, with unresolved D. The CDR3 spans 14 residues. The germline gives CDR1 PRHDT, CDR2 FYEKMQ (reference sequence). The ends were cut back, 9 bases at V and 2 bases at J, with 15 bases in the middle. The CDR3 region has the DNA TGTGCCAGTACACTACCACGGTCCACAGATACGCAGTATTTT. Amino acid sequence: CASTLPRSTDTQYF.

The rearrangement links TRBV6-5 to TRBJ1-3, with 7 positions matching TRBD1. The germline V gene encodes CDR1 MNHEY and CDR2 SVGAGI. CDR3 length equals 15 residues. Trimming removed 5 bases from V and 2 bases from J; junction bases left unmatched: 6. The CDR3 protein is CASSLQGFPGNTIYF. The CDR3 DNA reads TGTGCCAGCAGTCTACAGGGGTTCCCTGGAAACACCATATATTTT.

The sample holds a few counts of this clonotype. The chain links TRBV12-2 to TRBJ2-3. TRBV12-2 represents a pseudogene. The CDR3 contains 13 residues. In nucleotides, the CDR3 is TGTGCAAGTCGCTTCACTAGCACAGATACGCAGTATTTT. As protein: CASRFTSTDTQYF.

The chain carries TRBV27 and TRBJ1-1; D possibly corresponds to TRBD1 (6 bases). CDR1 and CDR2 from the germline V gene are MNHEY and SMNVEV (reference sequence). Trimming pared 5 bases from V and 1 base from J, leaving 11 bases between. The CDR3 sequence is 14 residues long. The CDR3 spells CASSPQDRNTEAFF. The CDR3 region has the DNA TGTGCCAGCAGTCCCCAGGACAGGAACACTGAAGCTTTCTTT.

In DNA, the CDR3 is TGTGCCAGCAGCGTAGAAGAGGGCCCTCCCAAGGGGCCCCTCCACTTT. Residues: CASSVEEGPPKGPLHF. The chain employs TRBV9 and TRBJ1-6; possible D gene TRBD1, 5 bases. Germline V CDR1 and CDR2: SGDLS, YYNGEE. V was clipped by 0 bases and J by 13 bases, with 20 bases between them. The CDR3 runs to 16 residues.